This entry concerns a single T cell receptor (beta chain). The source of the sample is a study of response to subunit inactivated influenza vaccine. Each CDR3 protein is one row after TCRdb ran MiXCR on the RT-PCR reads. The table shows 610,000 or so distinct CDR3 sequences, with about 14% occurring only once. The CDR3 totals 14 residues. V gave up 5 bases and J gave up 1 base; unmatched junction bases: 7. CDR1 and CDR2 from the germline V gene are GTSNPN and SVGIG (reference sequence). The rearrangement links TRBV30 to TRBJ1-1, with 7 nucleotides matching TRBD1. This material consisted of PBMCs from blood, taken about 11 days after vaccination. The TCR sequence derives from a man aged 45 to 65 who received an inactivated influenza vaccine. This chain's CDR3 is CAWLRTGTNTEAFF. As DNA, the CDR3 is TGTGCCTGGCTCCGGACAGGAACGAACACTGAAGCTTTCTTT.